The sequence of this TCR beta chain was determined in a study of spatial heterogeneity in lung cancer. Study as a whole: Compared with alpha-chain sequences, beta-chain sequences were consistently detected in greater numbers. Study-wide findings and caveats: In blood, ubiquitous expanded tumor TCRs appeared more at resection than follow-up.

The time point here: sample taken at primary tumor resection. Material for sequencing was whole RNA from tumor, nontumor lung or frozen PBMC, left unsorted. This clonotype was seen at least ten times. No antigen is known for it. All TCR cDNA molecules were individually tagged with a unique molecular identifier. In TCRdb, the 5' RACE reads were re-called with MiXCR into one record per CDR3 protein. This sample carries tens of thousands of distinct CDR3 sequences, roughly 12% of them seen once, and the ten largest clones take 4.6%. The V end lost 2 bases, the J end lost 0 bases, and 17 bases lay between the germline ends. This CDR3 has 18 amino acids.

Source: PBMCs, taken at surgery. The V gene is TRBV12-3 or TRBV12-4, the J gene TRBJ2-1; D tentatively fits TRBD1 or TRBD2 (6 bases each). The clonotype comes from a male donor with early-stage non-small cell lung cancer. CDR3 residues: CASSLRALGGGSYNEQFF. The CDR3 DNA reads TGTGCCAGCAGTTTAAGGGCATTAGGGGGAGGCTCCTACAATGAGCAGTTCTTC.